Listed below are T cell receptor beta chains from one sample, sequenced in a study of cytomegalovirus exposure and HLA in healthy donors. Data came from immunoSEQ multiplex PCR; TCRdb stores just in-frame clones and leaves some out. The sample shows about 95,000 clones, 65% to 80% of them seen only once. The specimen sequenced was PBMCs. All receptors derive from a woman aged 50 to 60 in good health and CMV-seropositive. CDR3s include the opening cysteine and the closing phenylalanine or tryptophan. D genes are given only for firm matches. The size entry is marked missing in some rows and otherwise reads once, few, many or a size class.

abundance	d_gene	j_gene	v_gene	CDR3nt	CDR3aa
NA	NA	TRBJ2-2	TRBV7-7	TGTGCCAGCAGTCTAGACACCGGGGAGCTGTTTTTT	CASSLDTGELFF
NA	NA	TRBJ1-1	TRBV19	TGTGCCAGTAGTATAACAGGGAGCGGGGACACTGAAGCTTTCTTT	CASSITGSGDTEAFF
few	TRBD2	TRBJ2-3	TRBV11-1	TGTGCCAGCAGCTCGGGACTAGCGGCAGATACGCAGTATTTT	CASSSGLAADTQYF
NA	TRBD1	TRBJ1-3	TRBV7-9	TGTTCCAGCAGCGACAGGGAGGTGAGGGGAAACACCATATATTTT	CSSSDREVRGNTIYF
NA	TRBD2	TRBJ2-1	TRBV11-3	TGTGCCAGCAGCTCCCACGCCCTAGCGGGAGCAAGTGAGCAGTTCTTC	CASSSHALAGASEQFF
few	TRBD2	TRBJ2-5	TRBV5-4	TGTGCCAGCAGCTCCCCTAGCGGGAGGGCAGAGACCCAGTACTTC	CASSSPSGRAETQYF
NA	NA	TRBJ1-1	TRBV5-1	TGCGCCAGCAGCTATGTGGGGGGGATGAACACTGAAGCTTTCTTT	CASSYVGGMNTEAFF
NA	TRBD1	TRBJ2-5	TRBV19	TGTGCCAGTACCCCACTGGCAGGGGGAGAGACCCAGTACTTC	CASTPLAGGETQYF
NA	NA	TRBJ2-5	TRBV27	TGTGCCAGCAAAGGGGGACAAGCCCTACAAGAGACCCAGTACTTC	CASKGGQALQETQYF
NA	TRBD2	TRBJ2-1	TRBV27	TGTGCCAGCAGTTCCCGACTAGCGGGGCACCACAATGAGCAGTTCTTC	CASSSRLAGHHNEQFF
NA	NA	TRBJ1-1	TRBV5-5	TGTGCCAGCGGAGGCACTGAAGCTTTCTTT	CASGGTEAFF
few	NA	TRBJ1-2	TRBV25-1	TGTGCCAGCAGCTTGAACAGGGAGAATGGCTACACCTTC	CASSLNRENGYTF
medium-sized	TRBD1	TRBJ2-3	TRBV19	TGTGCCAGTAGTATCACGGGACAGGGGTCTATCACAGATACGCAGTATTTT	CASSITGQGSITDTQYF
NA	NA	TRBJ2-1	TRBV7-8	TGTGCCAGCAGCTTGGGACAGGGAAGAAGCGGGAGGGCCCGGAATGAGCAGTTCTTC	CASSLGQGRSGRARNEQFF
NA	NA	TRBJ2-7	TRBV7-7	TGTGCCAGCAGCCCCCTCTTCGGTTTGGAGCAGTACTTC	CASSPLFGLEQYF
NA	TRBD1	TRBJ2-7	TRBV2	TGTGCCAGCAGTGAAGCCGGGACAGGTCCTTACGAGCAGTACTTC	CASSEAGTGPYEQYF
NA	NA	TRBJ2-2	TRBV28	TGTGCCAGCAGTTTTGTGTCGCGAATCGCGAACACCGGGGAGCTGTTTTTT	CASSFVSRIANTGELFF
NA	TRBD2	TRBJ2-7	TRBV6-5	TGTGCCAGCAGTTACTCACCCGGGACTAGCGGTTCCTTC	CASSYSPGTSGSF
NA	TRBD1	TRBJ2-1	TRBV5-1	TGCGCCAGCAGCCCCCGGGACAGGGGATACAATGAGCAGTTCTTC	CASSPRDRGYNEQFF
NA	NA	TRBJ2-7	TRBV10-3	TGTGCCATCAGTGTCCGTGACACTGACTACGAGCAGTACTTC	CAISVRDTDYEQYF
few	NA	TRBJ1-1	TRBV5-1	TGCGCCAGCAGCTTGGGAGGGCGGGGGGACACTGAAGCTTTCTTT	CASSLGGRGDTEAFF
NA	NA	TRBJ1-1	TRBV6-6	TGTGCCAGCAGTTTCCGGCCAGGGCCCACTGAAGCTTTCTTT	CASSFRPGPTEAFF
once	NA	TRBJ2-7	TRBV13	TGTGCCAGCAGGGCCAGGGGCGGTTTCTACGAGCAGTACTTC	CASRARGGFYEQYF
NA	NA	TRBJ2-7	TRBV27	TGTGCCAGCAGTCAAAACCCTCCAGGGGCCCGTCACGAGCAGTACTTC	CASSQNPPGARHEQYF
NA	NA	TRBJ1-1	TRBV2	TGTGCCAGCAGACCGGGAATTGAAGCTTTCTTT	CASRPGIEAFF
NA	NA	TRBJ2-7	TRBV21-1	TGTGCCATTTACAGGGCTGAATACGAGCAGTACTTC	CAIYRAEYEQYF
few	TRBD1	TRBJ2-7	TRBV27	TGTGCCAGCGGATACGGGACAGGGTCCTACGAGCAGTACTTC	CASGYGTGSYEQYF
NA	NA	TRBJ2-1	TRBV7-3	TGTGCCAGCAGCTTAGAGGGCCTAGCATACAATGAGCAGTTCTTC	CASSLEGLAYNEQFF
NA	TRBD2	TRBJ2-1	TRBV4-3	TGCGCCAGCAGATCGACTAGCGGGAGGCCGCCGGGCTACAATGAGCAGTTCTTC	CASRSTSGRPPGYNEQFF
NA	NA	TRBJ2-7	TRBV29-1	TGCAGCGTTGCCCGCATGGGGGGGCCCCGCGATGAGCAGTACTTC	CSVARMGGPRDEQYF
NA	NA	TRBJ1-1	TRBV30	TGTGCCTGGAGTGGGCCCCCGTTTGGCACTGAAGCTTTCTTT	CAWSGPPFGTEAFF
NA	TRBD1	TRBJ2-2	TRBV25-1	TGTGCCAGCAAGCCCGACAGGGGGCACACCGGGGAGCTGTTTTTT	CASKPDRGHTGELFF
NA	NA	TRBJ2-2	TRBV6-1	TGTGCCAGCGGCGGGGTCGGGGAGCTGTTTTTT	CASGGVGELFF
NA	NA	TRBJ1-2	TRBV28	TGTGCCAGCAGCATCGAGCGCTATGGCTACACCTTC	CASSIERYGYTF
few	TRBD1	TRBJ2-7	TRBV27	TGTGCCAGCAGGCATCCTCCGGGACAGCACGAAAAGGACGAGCAGTACTTC	CASRHPPGQHEKDEQYF
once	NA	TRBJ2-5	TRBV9	TGTGCCAGCAGCGTTAGGTCGGGAGAGACCCAGTACTTC	CASSVRSGETQYF
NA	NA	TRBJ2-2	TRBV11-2	TGTGCCAGCAGCTCCTCAGGCAGCGGATACGGGGAGCTGTTTTTT	CASSSSGSGYGELFF
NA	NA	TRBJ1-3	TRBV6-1	TGTGCCAGCAGTGAACGGAGCTCTGGAAACACCATATATTTT	CASSERSSGNTIYF
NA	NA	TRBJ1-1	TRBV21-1	TGTGCCAGCAGCAAAGCGCTGCGGGCTTTCTTT	CASSKALRAFF
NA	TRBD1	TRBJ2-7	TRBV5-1	TGCGCCAGCAGCTGGGGACAGTCCAGCTCCTACGAGCAGTGCTTC	CASSWGQSSSYEQCF
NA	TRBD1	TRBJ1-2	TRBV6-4	TGTGCCAGCAAACCGGACAGGGGGACATTTGGCTACACCTTC	CASKPDRGTFGYTF
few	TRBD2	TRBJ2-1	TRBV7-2	TGTGCCAGCAGATTGAATAGCGGGAGAGGCTACAATGAGCAGTTCTTC	CASRLNSGRGYNEQFF